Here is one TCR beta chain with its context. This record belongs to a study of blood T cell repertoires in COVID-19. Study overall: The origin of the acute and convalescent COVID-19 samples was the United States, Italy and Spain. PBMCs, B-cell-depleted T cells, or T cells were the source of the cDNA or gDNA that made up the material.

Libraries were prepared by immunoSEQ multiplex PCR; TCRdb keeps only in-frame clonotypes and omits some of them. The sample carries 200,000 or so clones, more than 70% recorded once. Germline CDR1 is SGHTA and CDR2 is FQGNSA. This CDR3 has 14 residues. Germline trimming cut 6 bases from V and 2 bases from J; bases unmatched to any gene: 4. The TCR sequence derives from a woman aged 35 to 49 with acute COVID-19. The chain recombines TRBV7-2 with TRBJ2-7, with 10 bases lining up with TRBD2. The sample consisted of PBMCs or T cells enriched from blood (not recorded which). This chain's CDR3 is CASRAGGATYEQYF. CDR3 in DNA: TGTGCCAGCAGAGCGGGGGGGGCAACCTACGAGCAGTACTTC.